The T cell receptor beta chain under discussion was sequenced for a study of blood T cells in healthy people across ages. Trimming at V came to 5 bases and at J to 0 bases, leaving 16 bases not matched to a gene. Germline values: CDR1 SGHTA, CDR2 FQGNSA. This CDR3 contains 19 residues. For the second PCR, which ran for about 7 to 12 cycles, a sample-barcoded 5' primer and a J-beta primer mix were used. MiXCR, run by TCRdb on the 5' RACE reads, gives a single entry per CDR3 protein. There are just under 550,000 distinct CDR3 sequences in the sample; 24% occur only once, and 7.5% to 9% lies in the top ten. Caucasian, healthy and from Russia, the donors were aged between about 6 and 90. A further study also used this sample, focusing on T cells of mothers and their children. From that study: Normalized overlap was always slightly, never significantly, higher in related than unrelated mother-child pairs.

This clonotype was sampled from a boy between 10 and 17 years old in good health. The gene calls are TRBV7-2 and TRBJ1-3; 7 positions agree with TRBD1. The specimen was blood. The CDR3 coding sequence is TGTGCCAGCAGCCTAGGCCCATACAGGGGCACCTTCTCTGGAAACACCATATATTTT. This translates into CASSLGPYRGTFSGNTIYF. The complete variable domain, with remaining parts taken from reference TRBV7-2 and TRBJ1-3, reads GAGVSQSPSNKVTEKGKDVELRCDPISGHTALYWYRQSLGQGLEFLIYFQGNSAPDKSGLPSDRFSAERTGGSVSTLTIQRTQQEDSAVYLCASSLGPYRGTFSGNTIYFGEGSWLTVV.